The T cell receptor (beta chain) under discussion was sequenced for a study of blood T cell repertoires in COVID-19 (dated by TCRdb to the early 2020s). As for the study more broadly: Samples from collaborators originated in the United States, Italy and Spain and spanned both the acute and convalescent phases of COVID-19. The prospective study material was composed of cDNA or gDNA derived from T cells, B-cell-depleted T cells, or PBMCs. Deeply sampled blood TCRbeta repertoires from subjects exposed to, actively infected with, or recovered from COVID-19 were included in the dataset. A freely available public database, intended as a resource for researchers studying the immune response to SARS-CoV-2, is where the repertoires were released. The samples were drawn from the first 160 participants of the ongoing ImmuneRACE study and from 1,254 subjects provided by 6 global collaborators. Nearly every sample came with metadata listing a de-identified subject ID, COVID-19 status, age in years and sex. Where HLA class I and class II types were available, the types were taken from metadata supplied by the sample provider, not from assay-based typing.

Broader findings and caveats from the paper: Clinical and demographic metadata were provided uncurated, with the amount varying by source and participant.

Trimming costs V 5 bases and J 7 bases, and their ends lie 11 bases apart. Inclusive of the bounding cysteine and phenylalanine, the CDR3 is 12 residues long. Solely the CDR3 DNA is kept, with 36 bases framed from the first base. The germline V gene specifies SGHTA as CDR1 and FQGNSA as CDR2. TCRbeta CDR3 regions were amplified from genomic DNA using the immunoSEQ Assay, a bias-controlled multiplex PCR. The original pipeline was this. Within the assay, amplification of reference gene primers was used to estimate how many nucleated cells each sample contained. To quantify the absolute abundance of each unique TCRbeta CDR3 rearrangement, sequence reads were collapsed and filtered. For each sample, productive Simpson clonality was calculated as the square root of Simpson's diversity index over productive rearrangements. Entries here come from immuneACCESS through TCRdb and include only in-frame sequences with V and J called. Some clones fail to appear in such tables; in the studies checked, an unresolved V gene covers under half of the shortfall, and the cause of the remainder is unknown. The V and J calls and the clone size are those of that table, but D and trimming were determined from the DNA. Here the sample has over 130,000 clones; approximately 89% occur a single time. Of the sample, approximately 10% falls within the top ten clones.

Concerning this clone itself: Its binding antigen is unknown. No base quality information exists; no much larger clone differs at one position.

Whole blood was collected in K2EDTA tubes by collaborating institutions according to the institutions' own protocols. Collaborator samples were shipped for TCRbeta analysis as frozen whole blood, isolated PBMCs, or DNA extracted from either sample type. The V and J genes are TRBV7-2 and TRBJ1-1; there is no confident call for the D gene. The sample was peripheral blood. This TCR was sampled from a man in his 60s with active or convalescent COVID-19. The CDR3 amino acid sequence is: CASSKGGYEAFF. The nucleotides are TGTGCCAGCAGCAAGGGAGGGTATGAAGCTTTCTTT.